A single sample is the source of the 8 T cell receptor beta chains below, sequenced in a study of shared clonotypes between healthy human individuals. Cells designated naive CD8 were CD45RO-negative and were positively selected for CCR7, with terminally differentiated effector memory CD45RA+ cells excluded. Generated by immunoSEQ multiplex PCR, the TCRdb table keeps only in-frame clones and is missing some. In the table there are 750,000 to 1,000,000 clones, 80% to 95% of which are singletons. Material: naive CD8+ T cells sorted from blood. The receptors were gathered from a man aged 25-45 years in good health.

J is TRBJ1-4 and V is TRBV6-5; D not certain. CDR1 is MNHEY and CDR2 is SVGAGI in the germline V gene. Deletions cut 5 bases from V and 0 bases from J, with 7 bases between. CDR3 size: 14 residues. This CDR3 is CASSLHATNEKLFF. The CDR3 DNA reads TGTGCCAGCAGTCTCCATGCAACTAATGAAAAACTGTTTTTT.

On this clone: Mismatch with germline at one junction end may stem from a read error. The rearrangement links TRBV15 to TRBJ2-5, with 8 bases lining up with TRBD2. CDR3 length: 15 residues. The germline V gene has CDR1 LNHNV and CDR2 YYDKDF (reference sequence). For the CDR3, the DNA is TGTGCCACCAGCAGAGAAGGGCGGGGGGAAGAGATCCAGTACTTC. This gives the protein CATSREGRGEEIQYF.

With regard to this clone: Other DNA sequences of this sample code for an identical CDR3. The rearrangement joins TRBV14 to TRBJ2-2; the D gene is possibly TRBD1 (5 bases). V was pared by 4 bases and J by 8 bases, with 5 bases between. The CDR3 contains 11 residues. CDR1 and CDR2 from the germline V gene are SGHDN and FVKESK. This CDR3 is CASSPGGELFF. The CDR3 DNA reads as TGTGCCAGCAGCCCAGGGGGGGAGCTGTTTTTT.

This clone is a singleton in its sample. V gene TRBV5-4 combines with J gene TRBJ2-7; possible D gene TRBD2, 6 bases. The CDR3 covers 15 residues. Trimming left V 4 bases short and J 7 bases short, with 21 bases between. The V gene's germline CDR1 is SGHNT and CDR2 YYREEE (reference sequence). CDR3: CASSDPGTEPREQYF. In nucleotides, the CDR3 is TGTGCCAGCAGCGACCCCGGGACTGAACCCAGGGAGCAGTACTTC.

This clone showed up just once. The DNA of the CDR3 is TGCAGTGCTAACCCCTGGGGCGAGCAGTACTTC. It translates to CSANPWGEQYF. This chain uses TRBV20-1 with TRBJ2-7; no definite D call. Germline values: CDR1 DFQATT, CDR2 SNEGSKA (reference sequence). The ends were cut back, 4 bases at V and 6 bases at J, with 10 bases in the middle. This CDR3 has 11 amino acids.

The gene calls are TRBV27 and TRBJ2-7, with D maybe TRBD1 (5 bases). CDR1 and CDR2 from the germline V gene are MNHEY and SMNVEV (reference sequence). The CDR3 totals 14 residues. The V end lost 5 bases, the J end lost 1 base, and 12 bases lay between the germline ends. The CDR3 DNA reads TGTGCCAGCAGTGTAGGGGTAGGGTCCTACGAGCAGTACTTC. It encodes CASSVGVGSYEQYF.

This rearrangement joins TRBV7-9 to TRBJ2-5; TRBD2 agrees at 10 bases. Germline V gives CDR1 SEHNR, CDR2 FQNEAQ (reference sequence). The CDR3 totals 19 residues. V lost 0 bases, J lost 2 bases, and 12 bases stayed unmatched. The CDR3 DNA sequence: TGTGCCAGCAGCTTAGCCATAGCGGGAGGCAACCCGTTTCAAGAGACCCAGTACTTC. Protein sequence: CASSLAIAGGNPFQETQYF.

V is TRBV6-5 and J is TRBJ2-7; a possible D gene is TRBD2 (6 bases). V lost 6 bases and J 1 base, leaving 16 bases between the germline ends. The CDR3 runs 15 residues. Germline V gene sequence: CDR1 MNHEY, CDR2 SVGAGI. The CDR3: CASSHPLSGSYEQYF. The CDR3, as DNA: TGTGCCAGCAGCCACCCTCTTAGCGGTTCCTACGAGCAGTACTTC.